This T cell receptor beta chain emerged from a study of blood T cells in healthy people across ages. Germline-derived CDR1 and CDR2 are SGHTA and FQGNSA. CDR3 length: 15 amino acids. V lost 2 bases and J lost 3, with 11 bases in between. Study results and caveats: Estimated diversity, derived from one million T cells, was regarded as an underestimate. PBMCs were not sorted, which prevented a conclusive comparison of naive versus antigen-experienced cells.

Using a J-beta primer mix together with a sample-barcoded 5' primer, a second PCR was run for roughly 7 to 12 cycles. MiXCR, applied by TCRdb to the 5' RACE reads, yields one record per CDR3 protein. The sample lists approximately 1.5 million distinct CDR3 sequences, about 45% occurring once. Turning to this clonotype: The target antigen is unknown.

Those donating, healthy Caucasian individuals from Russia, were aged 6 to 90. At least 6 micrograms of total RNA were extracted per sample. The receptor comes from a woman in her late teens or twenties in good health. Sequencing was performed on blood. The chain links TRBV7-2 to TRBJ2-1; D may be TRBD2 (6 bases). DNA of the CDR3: TGTGCCAGCAGCTTATGGGCGGGGATCTACAATGAGCAGTTCTTC. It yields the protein CASSLWAGIYNEQFF.